A selection of T cell receptor beta chains follows, all from one sample in a study of blood T cell repertoires in COVID-19. Assay used: immunoSEQ multiplex PCR; TCRdb lists only in-frame clones, some missing. The data show some 180,000 clones, approximately 79% seen once. The sample comprised PBMCs or T cells enriched from blood (not recorded which). All receptors come from a woman in her 70s in a cohort exposed to, infected with or recovered from COVID-19 (not recorded which). The CDR3 runs from the conserved cysteine through the conserved F or W.

v_call cdr3_aa
TRBV2 CASSSQDRGGYEQYF
TRBV7-2 CASSLSTGGGYEQYF
TRBV13 CASSLSTGTVYSGANVLTF
TRBV15 CATSRDTGSNSPLHF
TRBV14 CASSTGEDQPQHF
TRBV5-5 CASSSERGTADTQYF
TRBV6-6 CASSSGQGYGYTF
TRBV7-9 CASSSGRGNPFEQYF
TRBV5-5 CASSRGSSGQPQHF
TRBV19 CASSILWGRGSYNEQFF
TRBV19 CASSQIGGRRSYEQYF
TRBV6-1 CASSEVGESYGYTF
TRBV18 CASSPPRADSYNEQFF
TRBV9 CASSGAGGSEQYF
TRBV21-1 CASSKSHSGRGTDTQYF
TRBV28 CASEGQGEADEQYF
TRBV5-5 CASSPRTLNEQFF
TRBV7-8 CASSSLAGGTYEQYF
TRBV2 CASSPGQYQPQHF
TRBV2 CASSPGLQETQYF
TRBV5-1 CASSLDTEQFF
TRBV28 CASTSGTGEQPQHF
TRBV6-6 CASSPSAPQGTKNIQYF
TRBV28 CASRTPSFSYEQYF
TRBV5-1 CASSLEQGPYNEQFF
TRBV10-3 CAISETGGLDEQYF
TRBV14 CASSARTGESGELFF
TRBV4-3 CASSQAGAWEQFF
TRBV5-6 CASSRTSGAYQETQYF
TRBV18 CASSPQFNTVDEQFF
TRBV10-3 CAIGPTLENEQFF
TRBV19 CASSRQGQDYEQYF
TRBV2 CASSVHGGELFF
TRBV10-2 CASSVGLAGGDNQPQHF
TRBV3-1/TRBV3-2 CASSQDRGTAQETQYF
TRBV19 CASSIAAGGLGTEAFF
TRBV28 CATHPGQSIYEQYF